Listed below are T cell receptor beta chains from one sample, sequenced in a study of cytomegalovirus exposure and HLA in healthy donors. Assay used: immunoSEQ multiplex PCR; TCRdb lists only in-frame clones, some missing. The sample carries some 210,000 clones, about 85% recorded once. Sequencing was carried out using PBMCs. These receptors all come from a woman aged 45 to 65 in good health and CMV-seropositive. Each CDR3 is given with its conserved first and last residue. A D gene is named only where the DNA matches it firmly. Clone size is stated in some rows and not others, as once, few, many or a class when expanded.

j_gene | d_gene | v_gene | abundance | CDR3nt | CDR3aa
TRBJ1-2 | NA | TRBV6-1 | NA | TGTGCCAGCAAGTCGATCCTATATGGCTACACCTTC | CASKSILYGYTF
TRBJ1-1 | NA | TRBV4-3 | few | TGCGCCAGCAGCCCCGATATGGGAGGGAACACTGAAGCTTTCTTT | CASSPDMGGNTEAFF
TRBJ1-6 | NA | TRBV4-1 | NA | TGCGCCAGCAGCCAAGATGCGGGAAGAAATTCACCCCTCCACTTT | CASSQDAGRNSPLHF
TRBJ1-2 | NA | TRBV27 | few | TGTGCCAGCAGTGGGGGCATCTATGGCTACACCTTC | CASSGGIYGYTF
TRBJ2-5 | TRBD2 | TRBV7-2 | NA | TGTGCCAGCAGCCTGGAGCGGGGGAGGAAGACCCAGTACTTC | CASSLERGRKTQYF
TRBJ1-1 | TRBD1 | TRBV28 | NA | TGTGCCAGCAGTTTAGGATACAGGGGGCAAGGGGCTTTCTTT | CASSLGYRGQGAFF
TRBJ2-3 | TRBD2 | TRBV5-1 | NA | TGCGCCAGCAGCCGGAGCGGGGAAACAGATACGCAGTATTTT | CASSRSGETDTQYF
TRBJ1-5 | TRBD1 | TRBV30 | NA | TGTGCCTGGCAAAAGAATACAGGGGGAGGTCAGCCCCAGCATTTT | CAWQKNTGGGQPQHF
TRBJ1-5 | NA | TRBV14 | NA | TGTGCCAGCAGTAAAAACCGCGGAGAGCCCCAGCATTTT | CASSKNRGEPQHF
TRBJ1-6 | TRBD1 | TRBV4-3 | NA | TGCGCCACCTCTACGGGACAGGGTAATTCACCCCTCCACTTT | CATSTGQGNSPLHF
TRBJ2-7 | NA | TRBV5-1 | once | TGCGCCAGCAGCTTGGACCCACAGGGGAGGTACGAGCAGTACTTC | CASSLDPQGRYEQYF
TRBJ2-2 | NA | TRBV11-3 | NA | TGTGCCAGCAGCTTAGGCCAGGGGACCGGGGAGCTGTTTTTT | CASSLGQGTGELFF
TRBJ1-6 | NA | TRBV28 | NA | TGTGCCAGCAGTTTAAGGGCAGGGAATTCACCCCTCCACTTT | CASSLRAGNSPLHF
TRBJ2-7 | TRBD2 | TRBV5-1 | NA | TGCGCCAGCAGCTGGACTATGGGACTAGCGGGGGACTACGAGCAGTACTTC | CASSWTMGLAGDYEQYF
TRBJ1-6 | NA | TRBV27 | NA | TGTGCCAGCAGTTTAATCCCTTGGGGGGGAAATTCACCCCTCCACTTT | CASSLIPWGGNSPLHF
TRBJ1-2 | TRBD1 | TRBV7-8 | NA | TGTGCCAGCAGCCCTAGGCCAGCGACAGGGAAGGGTGGCTACACCTTC | CASSPRPATGKGGYTF
TRBJ2-7 | NA | TRBV6-6 | few | TGTGCCAGCAGTTGGGCGAGATCCTACGAGCAGTACTTC | CASSWARSYEQYF
TRBJ2-1 | NA | TRBV5-1 | NA | TGCGCCAGCAGTCCATCTCAAAGGGGGGGCCTGGGGTACAATGAGCAGTTCTTC | CASSPSQRGGLGYNEQFF
TRBJ2-2 | NA | TRBV28 | NA | TGTGCCAGCAGTTTCCCGGAGAAAAGCACCGGGGAGCTGTTTTTT | CASSFPEKSTGELFF
TRBJ1-1 | NA | TRBV18 | many | TGTGCCAGCTCACCCTTGAACACTGAAGCTTTCTTT | CASSPLNTEAFF
TRBJ2-1 | NA | TRBV5-1 | NA | TGCGCCAGCAGCTCTCCAGGGGACCCATCAATACAAAGTAATGAGCAGTTCTTC | CASSSPGDPSIQSNEQFF
TRBJ2-5 | NA | TRBV9 | NA | TGTGCCAGCAGCGTGGGGGGGCAGTATGGAGAGACCCAGTACTTC | CASSVGGQYGETQYF
TRBJ2-2 | NA | TRBV5-1 | NA | TGCGCCAGCAGCTTGGGGCCCCAGGGGCCCGGACCGGGGGGGGAGCTGTTTTTT | CASSLGPQGPGPGGELFF
TRBJ1-1 | TRBD1 | TRBV5-1 | NA | TGCGCCAGCAGCCCACTTCGGGACAGGGCAAGGGTGGGCACTGAAGCTTTCTTT | CASSPLRDRARVGTEAFF
TRBJ1-1 | NA | TRBV6-6 | NA | TGTGCCAGCAGCCCTGAGTTCCCACGAGCTTTCTTT | CASSPEFPRAFF
TRBJ2-2 | TRBD2 | TRBV18 | NA | TGTGCCAGCTCACCGACAGCGGGGGCCGCCACCGGGGAGCTGTTTTTT | CASSPTAGAATGELFF
TRBJ2-2 | TRBD1 | TRBV10-3 | NA | TGTGCCATCGGCGGGTGGCCGACGACAACCGGGACAGTCGGCACCGGGGAGCTGTTTTTT | CAIGGWPTTTGTVGTGELFF
TRBJ1-1 | NA | TRBV7-9 | NA | TGTGCCAGCAGCTTTATAGCGGAACAGGAGGAAGCTTTCTTT | CASSFIAEQEEAFF
TRBJ1-2 | TRBD1 | TRBV27 | NA | TGTGCCAGCAGTTTACGTCGACAGGGGACGAGTGGCTACACCTTC | CASSLRRQGTSGYTF
TRBJ1-3 | NA | TRBV5-1 | once | TGCGCCAGCACGACGGGGAGCTCTGGAAACACCATATATTTT | CASTTGSSGNTIYF
TRBJ2-3 | NA | TRBV13 | NA | TGTGCCAGCAGCTTTGTGACGGGGACAGATACGCAGTATTTT | CASSFVTGTDTQYF
TRBJ2-2 | TRBD1 | TRBV5-1 | NA | TGCGCCAGCAGCTTGGTAGGGACAGGGGTCTACGGGGAGCTGTTTTTT | CASSLVGTGVYGELFF
TRBJ1-4 | TRBD1 | TRBV11-2 | NA | TGTGCCAGCAGCGACCGGACAGGGGGGGTTGAAAAACTGTTTTTT | CASSDRTGGVEKLFF
TRBJ2-1 | TRBD1 | TRBV10-3 | few | TGTGCCATCAGTACCGGGACAGGGGAGAGGAATGAGCAGTTCTTC | CAISTGTGERNEQFF
TRBJ1-1 | NA | TRBV7-2 | once | TGTGCCAGCAGTCCGGGACTCGTGAACACTGAAGCTTTCTTT | CASSPGLVNTEAFF
TRBJ2-2 | NA | TRBV5-1 | NA | TGCGCCAGCAGCTTGGGAGTCACCGGGGAGCTGTTTTTT | CASSLGVTGELFF
TRBJ2-1 | TRBD2 | TRBV6-4 | NA | TGTGCCAGCAGTGAATCGGGGGGGTCCTACAATGAGCAGTTCTTC | CASSESGGSYNEQFF
TRBJ2-5 | NA | TRBV6-5 | NA | TGTGCCAGCAGTGGACAGCAGCAAGAGACCCAGTACTTC | CASSGQQQETQYF
TRBJ2-7 | TRBD2 | TRBV5-1 | NA | TGCGCCAGCAGCGGGGGTTGGGGTAGCGGGAGTTCCTACGAGCAGTACTTC | CASSGGWGSGSSYEQYF
TRBJ2-1 | TRBD2 | TRBV6-1 | NA | TGTGCCAGCAGTGTACTAGCGGGGGGGCCCAATGAGCAGTTCTTC | CASSVLAGGPNEQFF
TRBJ1-2 | TRBD1 | TRBV6-5 | NA | TGTGCCAGCAGGACACCGACAGGGAACTATGGCTACACCTTC | CASRTPTGNYGYTF
TRBJ1-2 | NA | TRBV11-2 | NA | TGTGCCAGCAGCTTAGTTAGGAGGGGAGACTATGGCTACACCTTC | CASSLVRRGDYGYTF